This TCR beta chain was obtained from a study of blood T cells in healthy people across ages. Background on the study: In model experiments, template switching was able to capture about one barcoded beta molecule for every two T cells that were present. Study-level points and caveats: More naive CD4+ cells and higher diversity were found in long-lived than in aged donors. Diversity estimates drawn from one million T cells were deemed underestimates.

Every donor contributed roughly 11 milliliters of peripheral blood by blood draw. V lost 1 base and J lost 1, with 13 bases in between. The germline V gene has CDR1 LGHNA and CDR2 YSLEER. The length of the CDR3 is 16 residues. The second PCR ran about 6 to 11 cycles with a sample-barcoded 5' primer and J-beta primers. TCRdb re-called the 5' RACE reads through MiXCR, storing one row per CDR3 protein. The data contain fewer than 1 million distinct CDR3 sequences, 40% to 50% of them singletons. This clonotype was seen a few times. Its antigen is as yet unknown. Sequencing input: blood. The source is a man between 60 and 75 years old in good health. This chain connects TRBV4-3 to TRBJ1-1, with a tentative D call TRBD1 (5 bases). The CDR3 nucleotides read TGCGCCAGCAGCCAAGTTAGGGGAGAAGGGAACACTGAAGCTTTCTTT. This translates into CASSQVRGEGNTEAFF.